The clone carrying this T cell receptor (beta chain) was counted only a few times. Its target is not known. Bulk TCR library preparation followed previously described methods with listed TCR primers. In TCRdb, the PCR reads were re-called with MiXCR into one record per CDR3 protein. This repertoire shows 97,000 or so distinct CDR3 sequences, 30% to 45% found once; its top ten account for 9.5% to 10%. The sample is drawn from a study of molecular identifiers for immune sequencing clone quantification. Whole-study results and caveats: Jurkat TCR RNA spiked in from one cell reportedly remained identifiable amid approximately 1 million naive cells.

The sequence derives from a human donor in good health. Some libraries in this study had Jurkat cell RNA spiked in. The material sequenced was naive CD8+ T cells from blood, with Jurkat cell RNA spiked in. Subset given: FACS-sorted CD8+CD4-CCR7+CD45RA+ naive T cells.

CDR3 loop: CSARASTGGNSPLHF. In DNA form, the CDR3 reads TGCAGTGCTAGAGCCTCGACAGGGGGTAATTCACCCCTCCACTTT. The V and J genes are TRBV20-1 and TRBJ1-6, with TRBD1 identical over 9 bases. The CDR3 length is 15 residues. Per germline, CDR1 DFQATT and CDR2 SNEGSKA (reference sequence). The V and J ends lost 1 base and 6 bases, in that order; junction bases with no gene match: 4.